Listed below are T cell receptor beta chains from one sample, sequenced in a study of cytomegalovirus exposure and HLA in healthy donors. The repertoire was sequenced with immunoSEQ multiplex PCR; TCRdb's copy has only in-frame clones and lacks some. The sample gives about 76,000 clones, 60% to 75% of which show up once; about 15% is in the top ten. Sequences were obtained from PBMCs. These receptors were taken from a woman aged 40 to 50 in good health and CMV-seropositive. Each CDR3 is given with its conserved first and last residue. The D gene is left open where the match is weak. A clone size is listed for some rows: how often the clone was seen (once, few, many), or a class if it is expanded.

v_gene: TRBV5-8
j_gene: TRBJ1-5
d_gene: -
abundance: few
CDR3nt: TGTGCCAGCAGACCGGTGGGGAGTTCGAGCAATCAGCCCCAGCATTTT
CDR3aa: CASRPVGSSSNQPQHF

v_gene: TRBV5-6
j_gene: TRBJ2-1
d_gene: TRBD1
abundance: -
CDR3nt: TGTGCCAGCAGCTTGTGGGACAGGCAATACAATGAGCAGTTCTTC
CDR3aa: CASSLWDRQYNEQFF

v_gene: TRBV5-1
j_gene: TRBJ1-6
d_gene: TRBD1
abundance: -
CDR3nt: TGCGCCAGCACGGACAGGGGGAATTCACCCCTCCACTTT
CDR3aa: CASTDRGNSPLHF

v_gene: TRBV11-3
j_gene: TRBJ2-2
d_gene: -
abundance: few
CDR3nt: TGTGCCAGCAGCTCCGACACGAACACCGGGGAGCTGTTTTTT
CDR3aa: CASSSDTNTGELFF

v_gene: TRBV4-3
j_gene: TRBJ2-6
d_gene: -
abundance: many
CDR3nt: TGCGCCAGCAGCCAAGTTCCGTCGGGGACTGGGGCCAACGTCCTGACTTTC
CDR3aa: CASSQVPSGTGANVLTF

v_gene: TRBV7-2
j_gene: TRBJ2-1
d_gene: TRBD1
abundance: -
CDR3nt: TGTGCCAGCAGCTTAGGTGGACAGGGTTACAATGAGCAGTTCTTC
CDR3aa: CASSLGGQGYNEQFF

v_gene: TRBV15
j_gene: TRBJ2-7
d_gene: -
abundance: few
CDR3nt: TGTGCCACCAGCAAACATACCCCCGAGCAGTACTTC
CDR3aa: CATSKHTPEQYF

v_gene: TRBV7-6
j_gene: TRBJ2-4
d_gene: TRBD1
abundance: -
CDR3nt: TGTGCCAGCAGCTTACAGGGGGCCCCCGGAAACATTCAGTACTTC
CDR3aa: CASSLQGAPGNIQYF

v_gene: TRBV9
j_gene: TRBJ2-5
d_gene: -
abundance: once
CDR3nt: TGTGCCAGCAGCGTATCCGGGGTTCAAGAGACCCAGTACTTC
CDR3aa: CASSVSGVQETQYF

v_gene: TRBV19
j_gene: TRBJ1-2
d_gene: -
abundance: -
CDR3nt: TGTGCCAGTAGCGAGGGTAACTATGGCTACACCTTC
CDR3aa: CASSEGNYGYTF

v_gene: TRBV6-1
j_gene: TRBJ2-7
d_gene: -
abundance: -
CDR3nt: TGTGCCAGCAGTGAATTCTCCAGCGACCGCTCCTACGAGCAGTACTTC
CDR3aa: CASSEFSSDRSYEQYF

v_gene: TRBV30
j_gene: TRBJ2-4
d_gene: -
abundance: -
CDR3nt: -
CDR3aa: CAWSVAPGTVRF

v_gene: TRBV9
j_gene: TRBJ2-2
d_gene: -
abundance: -
CDR3nt: TGTGCCAGCAGCGTAGTTTCAGGGCTAGGGTCCGGGGAGCTGTTTTTT
CDR3aa: CASSVVSGLGSGELFF

v_gene: TRBV11-2
j_gene: TRBJ1-4
d_gene: -
abundance: -
CDR3nt: TGTGCCAGCAGCTCACAAGGACAGCAACTGTTTTTT
CDR3aa: CASSSQGQQLFF

v_gene: TRBV4-1
j_gene: TRBJ2-3
d_gene: TRBD2
abundance: -
CDR3nt: TGCGCCAGCAGCCAAGTAGGGACTAGCGGGGCTTACACAGATACGCAGTATTTT
CDR3aa: CASSQVGTSGAYTDTQYF

v_gene: TRBV4-2
j_gene: TRBJ2-7
d_gene: -
abundance: -
CDR3nt: TGTGCCAGCAGCCAAGTAAAGGGGGTAGGATACGAGCAGTACTTC
CDR3aa: CASSQVKGVGYEQYF

v_gene: TRBV5-8
j_gene: TRBJ1-1
d_gene: TRBD1
abundance: -
CDR3nt: TGTGCCAGCAGCTTCTCCGGGACAGGGGGCTCGACCACTGAAGCTTTCTTT
CDR3aa: CASSFSGTGGSTTEAFF

v_gene: TRBV5-5
j_gene: TRBJ1-2
d_gene: -
abundance: -
CDR3nt: TGTGCCAGCAGCTTGGAGGGCCGGGGGGGTCCTAACTATGGCTACACCTTC
CDR3aa: CASSLEGRGGPNYGYTF

v_gene: TRBV2
j_gene: TRBJ1-2
d_gene: -
abundance: -
CDR3nt: TGTGCCAGCACCTGGGGGGGAATGTGGGGCTACACCTTC
CDR3aa: CASTWGGMWGYTF

v_gene: TRBV19
j_gene: TRBJ1-1
d_gene: -
abundance: few
CDR3nt: TGTGCCAGTAGTGCCAAGGGGGACACTGAAGCTTTCTTT
CDR3aa: CASSAKGDTEAFF

v_gene: TRBV15
j_gene: TRBJ2-5
d_gene: -
abundance: -
CDR3nt: TGTGCCACCAGCACAGATGGGACACCAGGACAAGAGACCCAGTACTTC
CDR3aa: CATSTDGTPGQETQYF

v_gene: TRBV4-3
j_gene: TRBJ2-7
d_gene: TRBD2
abundance: -
CDR3nt: TGCGCCAGCAGCCAATATACTAGCGGGACCTACGAGCAGTACTTC
CDR3aa: CASSQYTSGTYEQYF

v_gene: TRBV19
j_gene: TRBJ2-7
d_gene: -
abundance: -
CDR3nt: TGTGCCAGTAGTGCGACTACTTACTACGAGCAGTACTTC
CDR3aa: CASSATTYYEQYF

v_gene: TRBV11-1
j_gene: TRBJ2-1
d_gene: -
abundance: -
CDR3nt: TGTGCCAGCTCATCAGGGCAGGGGATTTCCAATGAGCAGTTCTTC
CDR3aa: CASSSGQGISNEQFF

v_gene: TRBV6-1
j_gene: TRBJ1-5
d_gene: -
abundance: -
CDR3nt: TGTGCCAGCACCGTGGGGGCCTTGGGCAATCAGCCCCAGCATTTT
CDR3aa: CASTVGALGNQPQHF

v_gene: TRBV5-4
j_gene: TRBJ1-2
d_gene: -
abundance: -
CDR3nt: TGTGCCAGCAGCTCGGTACAGGTCTCCTATGGCTACACCTTC
CDR3aa: CASSSVQVSYGYTF

v_gene: TRBV7-9
j_gene: TRBJ2-6
d_gene: -
abundance: -
CDR3nt: TGTGCCAGCAGCGCAGACAGGTTTCACCTCTCTGGGGCCAACGTCCTGACTTTC
CDR3aa: CASSADRFHLSGANVLTF

v_gene: TRBV19
j_gene: TRBJ1-1
d_gene: -
abundance: -
CDR3nt: TGTGCCAGTAGACCCCGGACAGACACTGAAGCTTTCTTT
CDR3aa: CASRPRTDTEAFF

v_gene: TRBV11-2
j_gene: TRBJ1-1
d_gene: -
abundance: -
CDR3nt: TGTGCCAGCAGCTTAGGGGGGCGCCTAACTGAAGCTTTCTTT
CDR3aa: CASSLGGRLTEAFF

v_gene: TRBV7-9
j_gene: TRBJ1-3
d_gene: TRBD1
abundance: -
CDR3nt: TGTGCCAGCAGCTCGACAGGGGGCCGTGGAAACACCATATATTTT
CDR3aa: CASSSTGGRGNTIYF